The 13 T cell receptor beta chains below were found in one sample sequenced in a study of T cell responses to AZD1222 COVID-19 vaccine. Sequencing used immunoSEQ multiplex PCR; TCRdb keeps in-frame clones, though not all of them. Of over 100,000 clones listed, about 88% were seen once; the top ten hold over 15%. The sequencing here drew on peripheral blood, taken on day 0 of AZD1222 vaccination. These receptors were obtained from an adult in good health.

Comments on this clone: Because the CDR3's place on the DNA is in doubt, the DNA is left out and the CDR3 is given as listed by TCRdb. This sequence joins TRBV19 and TRBJ2-1; the listed D gene, TRBD1, was not tested against the DNA. Germline lookup yields CDR1 LNHDA and CDR2 SQIVND (reference sequence). The CDR3 is 14 residues long, ends included. The CDR3 spells CASTSGTGYNEQFF.

Here the CDR3 reads CASTWGQDEQFF. The DNA of the CDR3 is TGTGCCAGCACCTGGGGGCAAGATGAGCAGTTCTTC. The chain couples TRBV12-3 or TRBV12-4 to TRBJ2-1; TRBD1 might be the D (6 bases). The CDR3 length is 12 residues. V lost 7 bases and J lost 8, with 12 bases in between.

This chain uses TRBV19 with TRBJ2-1; 7 bases map to TRBD1. V lost 5 bases to trimming and J lost 9 bases; unmatched junction nucleotides: 16. Looked up from germline, CDR1 is LNHDA and CDR2 is SQIVND (reference sequence). The CDR3 contains 16 residues. The CDR3 nucleotides read TGTGCCAGTAGTGAGGGACAGTCCCCAATAGACGGTGAGCAGTTCTTC. Its translation is CASSEGQSPIDGEQFF.

V usage is TRBV20-1 and J usage is TRBJ2-5; the D gene is possibly TRBD2 (5 bases). CDR1 and CDR2 (germline): DFQATT, SNEGSKA (reference sequence). The germline V and J ends were trimmed by 3 bases and 5 bases, with 16 bases remaining between them. This CDR3 has 14 amino acids. CDR3 sequence reads: CSASSRGPAETQYF. CDR3 coding DNA: TGCAGTGCTAGTTCGAGAGGGCCAGCTGAGACCCAGTACTTC.

This sequence joins TRBV9 and TRBJ2-1, with 8 positions matching TRBD2. J lost 9 bases, V lost 0 bases, and 8 bases had no gene match. This CDR3 has 15 amino acids. The germline V gene has CDR1 SGDLS and CDR2 YYNGEE. CDR3 loop: CASSVDIAGWGEQFF. The CDR3 DNA is TGTGCCAGCAGCGTAGATATAGCGGGGTGGGGTGAGCAGTTCTTC.

V gene TRBV5-4 combines with J gene TRBJ1-4, with D perhaps matching TRBD1 (6 bases). Germline V lookup: CDR1 SGHNT, CDR2 YYREEE (reference sequence). Deletions cut 2 bases from V and 4 bases from J, with 15 bases between. The CDR3 length is 16 residues. In nucleotides, the CDR3 is TGTGCCAGCAGCTTAGGACAGCCCGCAAGTAATGAAAAACTGTTTTTT. Its translation: CASSLGQPASNEKLFF.

V is TRBV19 and J is TRBJ1-5, with TRBD1 matching over 12 bases. After removal of 5 bases from V and 2 bases from J, the junction contained 7 bases not matched to a gene. Germline lookup yields CDR1 LNHDA and CDR2 SQIVND (reference sequence). This CDR3 is built from 17 residues. The DNA of the CDR3 is TGTGCCAGTAGTCTTGGGACAGGGGGCGTTGGCAATCAGCCCCAGCATTTT. It translates to CASSLGTGGVGNQPQHF.

V and J are TRBV25-1 and TRBJ2-5; TRBD2 matches at 13 bases. With V trimmed by 5 bases and J by 5 bases, 8 bases remained unmatched. The germline gives CDR1 MGHDK, CDR2 SYGVNS. CDR3 length: 16 amino acids. CDR3 loop: CASSPGLAGQRETQYF. CDR3 DNA sequence: TGTGCCAGCAGTCCGGGACTAGCGGGACAGCGCGAGACCCAGTACTTC. The variable domain in full, with the rest retrieved from reference TRBV25-1 and TRBJ2-5, is EADIYQTPRYLVIGTGKKITLECSQTMGHDKMYWYQQDPGMELHLIHYSYGVNSTEKGDLSSESTVSRIRTEHFPLTLESARPSHTSQYLCASSPGLAGQRETQYFGPGTRLLVL.

The chain recombines TRBV7-8 with TRBJ2-7; D not resolved. The CDR3 length is 15 residues. From germline, CDR1 is SGHVS and CDR2 FQNEAQ. V dropped 1 base and J dropped 2 bases, with 12 bases sitting between them. The CDR3 loop reads CASSLVLDPTYEQYF. CDR3 nucleotide sequence: TGTGCCAGCAGCTTAGTGTTGGACCCCACCTACGAGCAGTACTTC.

The rearrangement links TRBV28 to TRBJ1-1; D remains ambiguous. Germline CDR1 is MDHEN and CDR2 is SYDVKM. Trimming pared 6 bases from V and 6 bases from J, leaving 26 bases between. The CDR3 has 17 amino acids. The chain's CDR3 is CASRRYGVVQRVAEAFF. The CDR3 DNA reads as TGTGCCAGCAGGCGTTACGGGGTAGTGCAGCGTGTGGCTGAAGCTTTCTTT.

This rearrangement joins TRBV19 to TRBJ2-1, with 8 bases identical to TRBD2. V dropped 4 bases and J dropped 6; count of bases not matched to a gene: 14. Germline V gene data show CDR1 as LNHDA and CDR2 as SQIVND (reference sequence). This CDR3 spans 17 amino acids. The CDR3 coding sequence is TGTGCCAGTAGTACCACTTTAGGGCTAGCGGGTGTCAATGAGCAGTTCTTC. Translation gives CASSTTLGLAGVNEQFF.

The chain employs TRBV6-2 or TRBV6-3 and TRBJ2-7; TRBD1 matches 8 bases. This CDR3 region has 15 residues. CDR1 and CDR2 (germline): MNHEY, SVGEGT. V was pared by 2 bases and J by 3 bases, with 6 bases of the junction left unmatched. This CDR3 reads CASSYVFRGLYEQYF. DNA of the CDR3: TGTGCCAGCAGTTACGTATTCAGGGGGCTCTACGAGCAGTACTTC.

This chain joins TRBV11-1 and TRBJ2-7, with 7 bases identical to TRBD1. The CDR3 has 15 residues. Germline-derived CDR1 and CDR2 are SGHAT and FQDESV (reference sequence). The V gene end was trimmed by 5 bases and the J gene end by 0 bases; junction bases not matched to a gene: 7. The CDR3 sequence is CASSRPGQSSYEQYF. CDR3 DNA sequence: TGTGCCAGCAGCCGTCCGGGACAGAGCTCCTACGAGCAGTACTTC.